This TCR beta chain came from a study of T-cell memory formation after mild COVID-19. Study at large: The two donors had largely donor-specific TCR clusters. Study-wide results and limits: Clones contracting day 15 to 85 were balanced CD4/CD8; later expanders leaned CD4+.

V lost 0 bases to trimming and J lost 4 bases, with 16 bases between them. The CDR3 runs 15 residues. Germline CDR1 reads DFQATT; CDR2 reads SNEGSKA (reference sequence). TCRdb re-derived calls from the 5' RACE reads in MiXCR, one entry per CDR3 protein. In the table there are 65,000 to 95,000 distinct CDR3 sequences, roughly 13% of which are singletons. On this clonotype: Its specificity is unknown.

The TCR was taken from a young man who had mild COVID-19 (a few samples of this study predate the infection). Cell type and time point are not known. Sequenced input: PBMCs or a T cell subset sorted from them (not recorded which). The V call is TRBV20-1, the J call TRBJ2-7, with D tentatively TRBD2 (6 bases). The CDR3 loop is CSARDGDSSIYEQYV. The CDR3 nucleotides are TGCAGTGCTAGAGATGGGGACTCCTCGATTTACGAGCAGTACGTC.